This TCR beta chain comes out of a study of T-cell reconstitution after alpha-beta-depleted transplantation in children listed by TCRdb under 2016. A note on the overall study: Using TCR repertoire profiling, the study quantitatively followed how T-cell immune reconstitution unfolded in children after TCRalphabeta/CD19-depleted allogeneic hematopoietic cell transplantation.

This specimen's treatment or condition label, per the study, means: allogeneic hematopoietic cell transplantation with graft depleted of TCRalphabeta T cells and CD19 B cells. The transplant recipients were children given TCRalphabeta/CD19-depleted allogeneic hematopoietic cell grafts. General findings and caveats noted by the study authors: About two months after transplant, the apparently early recovery of alphabetaT-cell counts reportedly depended on just several hundred clones that had expanded rapidly and came from non-depleted graft cells. The high TCRbeta diversity at day 60 in some patients was ascribed to recipient T cells and intrathymic progenitors that had survived conditioning. Over the following months the frequencies of hyperexpanded clones went down, and after one year T-cell counts and TCRbeta diversity were mostly credited to newly produced T cells.

Counted from cysteine to phenylalanine, this CDR3 has 13 amino acids. This entry keeps only the CDR3 DNA: 39 bases, framed from base 1. The trim is 4 bases for V and 8 bases for J, with a gap of 12 bases between the germline ends. Library preparation employed PCR. TCRdb names Illumina HiSeq 2500 as the instrument used. TCR library preparation used molecular barcoding, with unique molecular identifiers applied to normalize quantification of the TCRbeta repertoire. Using fastp trimming at Q25 and MiXCR clonotype assembly, TCRdb reanalyzed the public sequencing data and kept in-frame beta chains. Rows are unified per CDR3 protein, each entry keeping the most common DNA and genes. This sample has 200,000 to 250,000 distinct CDR3 sequences in its table, and 20% to 30% of those were observed once. The top ten clonotypes cover 4% to 6% of the sample. About this clonotype: Its antigen specificity is not known. No qualities accompany the bases; no much larger clone lies one base away.

This clonotype originated in a female patient aged 2 to 10 who had a stem cell transplant for congenital amegakaryocytic thrombocytopenia, so the T cells may come from the graft donor. This specimen was PBMCs, mostly from graft donor cells, taken 360 days after TCRalphabeta/CD19-depleted stem cell transplant. Recombination linked TRBV12-3 or TRBV12-4 to TRBJ2-1; TRBD2 might be the D gene, on 6 matching bases. The CDR3 sequence is CASSSRRGDEQFF. Read as DNA, the sequence is TGTGCCAGCAGTTCCCGGAGGGGCGATGAGCAGTTCTTC.